Shown below are 29 T cell receptor beta chains from a single sample sequenced in a study of T-cell reconstitution after alpha-beta-depleted transplantation in children. A TCRbeta library incorporating unique molecular identifiers was prepared. One entry per CDR3 protein results from TCRdb running MiXCR on the PCR reads. This table has about 460,000 distinct CDR3 sequences, about 12% appearing once. The sample consisted of PBMCs from the stem cell graft donor, taken from the stem cell graft. The receptors shown here come from a human donor who donated a stem cell graft to a child with combined immunodeficiency.

This clonotype was seen at least ten times. The CDR3 DNA is TGCGCCAGCAGCTTGAGGATACTAGCGGGAGGGCTCCGCGAGCAGTACTTC. Protein sequence: CASSLRILAGGLREQYF. The gene calls are TRBV5-1 and TRBJ2-7, with 13 bases lining up with TRBD2. The length of the CDR3 is 17 residues. V lost 1 base, J lost 6 bases, and 10 bases stayed unmatched. CDR1 SGHRS and CDR2 YFSETQ come from the germline V gene.

The genes are TRBV7-2 and TRBJ2-1; 10 nucleotides match TRBD2. From germline, CDR1 is SGHTA and CDR2 FQGNSA. The CDR3 extends over 17 amino acids. V was clipped by 5 bases and J by 9 bases; unmatched bases: 16. The CDR3 protein is CASSPLTSGASRVEQFF. The CDR3 coding sequence is TGTGCCAGCAGCCCCCTCACTAGCGGGGCCTCTCGGGTTGAGCAGTTCTTC. Together with reference TRBV7-2 and TRBJ2-1, the CDR3 gives the full variable domain: GAGVSQSPSNKVTEKGKDVELRCDPISGHTALYWYRQSLGQGLEFLIYFQGNSAPDKSGLPSDRFSAERTGGSVSTLTIQRTQQEDSAVYLCASSPLTSGASRVEQFFGPGTRLTVL.

The chain couples TRBV4-1 to TRBJ1-1; 7 bases are a match to TRBD1. V was clipped by 0 bases and J by 7 bases; unmatched bases: 8. CDR1 is MGHRA, CDR2 YSYEKL, per germline. CDR3 size: 15 residues. DNA for the CDR3: TGCGCCAGCAGCCAAGATCTTTGGGCAGGGGGTGAAGCTTTCTTT. Amino acid sequence: CASSQDLWAGGEAFF.

This CDR3 reads CSVEGPEAQETQYF. CDR3 DNA sequence: TGCAGCGTTGAGGGGCCAGAAGCCCAAGAGACCCAGTACTTC. V and J are TRBV29-1 and TRBJ2-5; weak D call: TRBD1 (5 bases). V was pared by 3 bases and J by 1 base, with 12 bases between. CDR3 length: 14 residues. The germline V gene has CDR1 SQVTM and CDR2 ANQGSEA.

This clonotype was observed many times. The chain joins TRBV12-3 or TRBV12-4 to TRBJ2-7; 10 positions agree with TRBD2. Unmatched junction bases numbered 14, after V lost 7 bases and J lost 5 bases. The CDR3 consists of 16 residues. DNA for the CDR3: TGTGCCAGCACCCCCTTTAGCGGGAGGAATAGCGACGAGCAGTACTTC. This encodes CASTPFSGRNSDEQYF.

This sequence joins TRBV5-1 and TRBJ2-2; 9 bases line up with TRBD1. This CDR3 has 15 residues. V shed 3 bases and J 6 bases; nucleotides not matched to a gene: 6. Germline loops: CDR1 SGHRS, CDR2 YFSETQ. CDR3 DNA sequence: TGCGCCAGCAGCTCTCAGGGACAGGGCGCCGGGGAGCTGTTTTTT. It is translated as CASSSQGQGAGELFF.

This clonotype showed up just a few times. The genes are TRBV27 and TRBJ2-7; 7 bases line up with TRBD1. The V gene end was trimmed by 6 bases and the J gene end by 5 bases; junction bases not matched to a gene: 13. CDR3 length equals 15 residues. Germline CDR1 MNHEY, CDR2 SMNVEV (reference sequence). CDR3 sequence: CASSLPGRGSNEQYF. CDR3 DNA sequence: TGTGCCAGCAGCCTTCCCGGCAGGGGGTCAAACGAGCAGTACTTC.

This clonotype has only a few counts. J is TRBJ2-4 and V is TRBV20-1; TRBD1 agrees at 12 bases. Losses at the gene ends were 0 bases for V and 7 bases for J; bases not matched to a gene: 7. CDR1 and CDR2 (germline): DFQATT, SNEGSKA (reference sequence). The CDR3 runs to 16 residues. The DNA of the CDR3 is TGCAGTGCTAGAGAAGCCCGGGGACAGGGGGCGAACATTCAGTACTTC. It is translated as CSAREARGQGANIQYF.

The chain employs TRBV3-1 and TRBJ2-1; D call uncertain. The CDR3 is 13 amino acids. V shed 3 bases and J shed 6 bases, with 9 bases lying between them. CDR1 is LGHDT, CDR2 YNNKEL, per germline (reference sequence). The CDR3 region is CASSHFAANEQFF. Here the CDR3 DNA reads TGTGCCAGCAGCCATTTTGCAGCCAATGAGCAGTTCTTC.

This clonotype came up a few times. This chain connects TRBV2 to TRBJ1-5; 7 positions agree with TRBD1. V shed 7 bases and J 1 base; nucleotides not matched to a gene: 7. The CDR3 is 15 residues long. Germline-derived CDR1 and CDR2 are SNHLY and FYNNEI. In DNA form, the CDR3 reads TGTGCCAGCAAGGAAGACAGGGCAAGCAATCAGCCCCAGCATTTT. Amino acids: CASKEDRASNQPQHF.

The rearrangement links TRBV7-2 to TRBJ2-2, with TRBD1 matching 10 bases. Germline V gene data show CDR1 as SGHTA and CDR2 as FQGNSA. The ends lost 5 bases at V and 7 bases at J; junction bases unmatched: 7. This CDR3 spans 15 amino acids. CDR3 loop: CASSTGQGSDGELFF. The DNA of the CDR3 is TGTGCCAGCAGCACGGGACAGGGGTCGGACGGGGAGCTGTTTTTT.

This clonotype has only a few counts. J is TRBJ1-1 and V is TRBV29-1; D is possibly TRBD1 (5 bases). This CDR3 has 13 amino acids. Trimming shortened V by 8 bases and J by 0 bases, and 13 bases separated the two germline ends. The germline CDR1 and CDR2 sequences are SQVTM and ANQGSEA. CDR3 sequence reads: CSTLDKMNTEAFF. Here the CDR3 DNA reads TGCAGCACCCTGGACAAGATGAACACTGAAGCTTTCTTT.

V is TRBV11-2 and J is TRBJ1-4; 11 bases are a match to TRBD1. V gave up 7 bases and J gave up 7 bases; unmatched junction bases: 8. Germline V gene sequence: CDR1 SGHAT, CDR2 FQNNGV. This CDR3 is 15 amino acids long. CDR3 sequence (DNA): TGTGCCAGCAAATGGGACAGGGGGTCTTCTGAAAAACTGTTTTTT. It encodes CASKWDRGSSEKLFF.

This clonotype was picked up many times. The chain combines TRBV20-1 with TRBJ2-3, with 13 bases that match TRBD2. This CDR3 spans 18 amino acids. J lost 2 bases, V lost 3 bases, and 11 bases had no gene match. Per germline, CDR1 DFQATT and CDR2 SNEGSKA (reference sequence). DNA for the CDR3: TGCAGTGCTAGGGAACTAGCGGGAGGGCCTTGGTTCACAGATACGCAGTATTTT. Encoded protein: CSARELAGGPWFTDTQYF.

The rearrangement uses TRBV20-1 and TRBJ2-3, with a tentative D call TRBD1 (5 bases). V lost 2 bases, J lost 6 bases, and 12 bases lay in between. Per germline, CDR1 DFQATT and CDR2 SNEGSKA (reference sequence). This CDR3 comprises 13 residues. Written as DNA, the CDR3 is TGCAGTGCTAGAAAGGGGAATCGCGATACGCAGTATTTT. Its translation is CSARKGNRDTQYF.

This clonotype was counted many times. This chain connects TRBV10-2 to TRBJ2-2; D possibly matches TRBD1 or TRBD2 (5 bases each). Germline V gives CDR1 WSHSY, CDR2 SAAADI. Trimming pared 1 base from V and 4 bases from J, leaving 16 bases between. This CDR3 region has 17 residues. Here the CDR3 reads CASSEFRAGSGTGELFF. CDR3 coding DNA: TGCGCCAGCAGTGAGTTTAGGGCAGGGAGTGGCACCGGGGAGCTGTTTTTT.

Ten or more counts support this clonotype. This CDR3 is CASSPGGLETQYF. The CDR3 nucleotides read TGTGCCAGCAGCCCCGGGGGCTTGGAGACCCAGTACTTC. The chain carries TRBV7-9 and TRBJ2-5; D tentatively reads TRBD1 or TRBD2 (6 bases each). Germline V lookup: CDR1 SEHNR, CDR2 FQNEAQ (reference sequence). The CDR3 consists of 13 residues. The ends were cut back, 5 bases at V and 5 bases at J, with 12 bases in the middle.

This clonotype has just a few counts. The chain couples TRBV20-1 to TRBJ2-5, with D perhaps assigned TRBD1 or TRBD2 (7 bases each). This CDR3 has 15 residues. Germline CDR1 DFQATT, CDR2 SNEGSKA (reference sequence). V shed 1 base and J shed 5 bases, with 17 bases lying between them. CDR3 in amino acids: CSARGPQGGWETQYF. CDR3 in DNA: TGCAGTGCTAGAGGGCCTCAGGGGGGGTGGGAGACCCAGTACTTC.

The rearrangement joins TRBV7-2 to TRBJ2-5, with D possibly being TRBD2 (5 bases). V was cut by 5 bases and J by 5 bases, with 15 bases left in between. In germline, CDR1 is SGHTA, CDR2 FQGNSA. CDR3 length: 14 residues. CDR3 DNA sequence: TGTGCCAGCAGCCTGCCCTTCCGCGGGGAGACCCAGTACTTC. Translated: CASSLPFRGETQYF.

The rearrangement uses TRBV6-2 or TRBV6-3 and TRBJ2-5, with 11 bases identical to TRBD2. Per germline, CDR1 MNHEY and CDR2 SVGEGT. This CDR3 has 17 amino acids. J gave up 1 base and V 8 bases, and 12 bases lay outside the gene matches. The CDR3 sequence: CASGGTSGDPAQETQYF. CDR3 DNA sequence: TGTGCCAGCGGTGGGACTAGCGGAGACCCGGCCCAAGAGACCCAGTACTTC.

V and J are TRBV6-5 and TRBJ1-5, with a weak D call TRBD1 (6 bases). The germline V and J ends were trimmed by 6 bases and 0 bases, with 12 bases remaining between them. In germline, CDR1 is MNHEY, CDR2 SVGAGI. CDR3 length: 15 residues. The CDR3 DNA is TGTGCCAGCAGAGGGGGGGCTTATAGCAATCAGCCCCAGCATTTT. Its protein is CASRGGAYSNQPQHF.

This clonotype was detected only a few times. V is TRBV5-1 and J is TRBJ2-3; 7 bases agree with TRBD1. Germline loops: CDR1 SGHRS, CDR2 YFSETQ. The CDR3 spans 14 residues. Losses at the gene ends were 7 bases for V and 2 bases for J; bases not matched to a gene: 7. In nucleotides, the CDR3 is TGCGCCAGCCACTTGACAGGGTACACAGATACGCAGTATTTT. Encoded protein: CASHLTGYTDTQYF. Using reference TRBV5-1 and TRBJ2-3 for the parts outside the CDR3, the full variable domain is KAGVTQTPRYLIKTRGQQVTLSCSPISGHRSVSWYQQTPGQGLQFLFEYFSETQRNKGNFPGRFSGRQFSNSRSEMNVSTLELGDSALYLCASHLTGYTDTQYFGPGTRLTVL.

CDR3 residues: CASADSVYGYTF. The CDR3 bases are TGTGCCAGCGCCGACAGTGTGTATGGCTACACCTTC. The V call is TRBV12-3 or TRBV12-4, the J call TRBJ1-2, with D possibly TRBD1 on 5 matching bases. The ends were cut back, 8 bases at V and 5 bases at J, with 12 bases in the middle. The length of the CDR3 is 12 residues.

The sample holds a few counts of this clonotype. The rearrangement uses TRBV7-9 and TRBJ2-3; the match to TRBD1 covers 7 bases. The junction had 9 bases not matched to a gene; V was cut back by 6 bases and J by 3 bases. This CDR3 is 15 amino acids long. In germline, CDR1 is SEHNR, CDR2 FQNEAQ (reference sequence). The CDR3 loop reads CASSWDRMGTDTQYF. The CDR3 region has the DNA TGTGCCAGCAGTTGGGACAGAATGGGTACAGATACGCAGTATTTT.

This clonotype was counted many times. The chain employs TRBV12-3 or TRBV12-4 and TRBJ2-5, with TRBD2 matching over 14 bases. V lost 11 bases to trimming and J lost 4 bases; unmatched junction nucleotides: 6. CDR3 length: 14 residues. The CDR3 DNA is TGTGCCTCCTCGGGACTAGCGGGAGTAGAGACCCAGTACTTC. Its translation: CASSGLAGVETQYF.

This clonotype has just a few counts. The chain uses TRBV24-1 and TRBJ2-2; no definite D call. The CDR3 extends over 15 amino acids. V was cut by 5 bases and J by 0 bases, with 9 bases left in between. Germline-derived CDR1 and CDR2 are KGHDR and SFDVKD. In nucleotides, the CDR3 is TGTGCCACCAGTGTAGGCGGAGCGAACACCGGGGAGCTGTTTTTT. This sequence encodes CATSVGGANTGELFF.

J is TRBJ2-7 and V is TRBV27, with TRBD1 matching over 7 bases. The CDR3 runs to 14 residues. V lost 3 bases and J lost 3; bases outside the gene matches: 5. Germline V gene data show CDR1 as MNHEY and CDR2 as SMNVEV (reference sequence). The CDR3 reads CASSFSGQNYEQYF. The CDR3 DNA follows: TGTGCCAGCAGTTTTTCGGGACAGAACTACGAGCAGTACTTC.

This clonotype showed up many times. This chain connects TRBV4-3 to TRBJ2-2; no clear D gene. V was cut by 0 bases and J by 4 bases, with 15 bases left in between. Germline values: CDR1 LGHNA, CDR2 YSLEER. The CDR3 consists of 17 residues. The CDR3 loop reads CASSQEVPGSSTGELFF. CDR3 coding DNA: TGCGCCAGCAGCCAAGAGGTACCCGGCTCGAGCACCGGGGAGCTGTTTTTT.

This clonotype came up a few times. V usage is TRBV27 and J usage is TRBJ2-7, with TRBD2 matching over 8 bases. This CDR3 is built from 16 residues. The V gene end was trimmed by 0 bases and the J gene end by 4 bases; junction bases not matched to a gene: 8. Germline V gene data show CDR1 as MNHEY and CDR2 as SMNVEV (reference sequence). CDR3 residues: CASSLSAGTRGYEQYF. The DNA for the CDR3 is TGTGCCAGCAGTTTATCCGCCGGGACTAGGGGGTACGAGCAGTACTTC.